These 31 T cell receptor beta chains originate from one sample sequenced in a study of tumor-infiltrating lymphocytes in primary liver carcinoma. From unsorted bulk tissue weighing about 20-32 mg, DNA and RNA were co-extracted. With a constant-region primer, TCR beta cDNA was made from approximately 510 ng of total RNA. Each TCR beta library was derived from three nested multiplex PCR rounds that employed slightly modified ARM-PCR. A C-beta reverse primer and TRBV1-TRBV30 forward primers served in each of the first two PCR rounds, at roughly 10 cycles apiece. TCRdb re-derived calls from the multiplex PCR reads in MiXCR, one entry per CDR3 protein. The data contain roughly 22,000 distinct CDR3 sequences, 70% to 90% of them singletons. Input material: liver tumor tissue from sampling region 2. Subset denoted: tumor region T2, inferior pole. The receptors derive from a woman in her 30s with primary liver carcinoma and hepatitis B virus infection.

About this clonotype itself: Mismatch with germline at one junction end may stem from a read error. The chain links TRBV28 to TRBJ2-1; 7 nucleotides align to TRBD1. Germline CDR1 and CDR2: MDHEN and SYDVKM. The length of the CDR3 is 14 residues. As DNA, the CDR3 is TGTGTCAGCGGCTCCCGAGGGGGCACCAATGAGCAGTTCTTC. This sequence encodes CVSGSRGGTNEQFF.

This clonotype was observed once. The germline gene is not matched at one end of the junction; a read error may be the cause. The CDR3 region is CASSEAVSGNPIYF. DNA for the CDR3: TGTGCCAGCAGTGAGGCTGTATCTGGAAACCCCATATATTTT. V gene TRBV6-1 combines with J gene TRBJ1-3; D is undetermined. Germline V CDR1 and CDR2: MNHNS, SASEGT. This CDR3 has 14 amino acids.

On this clonotype: A junction boundary mismatches the germline segment, possibly from a read error. This chain connects TRBV11-2 to TRBJ2-3; D not certain. This CDR3 has 15 residues. Germline CDR1 and CDR2: SGHAT and FQNNGV. CDR3 protein: CASSLVSSSTDTQYF. CDR3 coding DNA: TGTGCCAGCAGCTTAGTATCGAGTAGCACAGATACGCAGTATTTC.

A word on this clonotype: A much larger clonotype is one base distant, so this may be a read error. Given the absence of the conserved phenylalanine or tryptophan at the CDR3 end, a read error is likely. This chain connects TRBV18 to TRBJ2-2; 7 bases match TRBD1. CDR1 KGHSH and CDR2 LQKENI come from the germline V gene. The V and J ends lost 9 bases and 6 bases, in that order; junction bases with no gene match: 10. The CDR3 sequence is 14 residues long. The CDR3 here is CASSRTGSAGELFS. The CDR3 DNA is TGTGCCAGTTCTCGGACAGGTTCGGCCGGGGAGCTGTTTTCT.

In regard to this clonotype: Germline and junction disagree at one end, which may indicate a read error. The chain recombines TRBV5-4 with TRBJ2-3; D is possibly TRBD1 (5 bases). CDR1 is SGHNT and CDR2 is YYREEE in the germline V gene (reference sequence). The CDR3 has 17 amino acids. The CDR3 spells CVSSADGHPPPTDTRYF. CDR3 DNA sequence: TGTGTCAGCAGCGCAGACGGACACCCTCCACCCACAGATACGCGGTATTTT.

V gene TRBV11-2 combines with J gene TRBJ1-4; a weak D match, TRBD1 (5 bases). Trimming removed 11 bases from V and 10 bases from J, with 17 bases in between. The length of the CDR3 is 12 residues. Germline V gives CDR1 SGHAT, CDR2 FQNNGV. CDR3 protein: CAGNPCGGKLFF. The CDR3 nucleotides are TGTGCCGGCAACCCCTGTGGGGGAAAACTGTTTTTT.

The V gene is TRBV11-2, the J gene TRBJ1-1, with 8 positions matching TRBD1. The J segment lost 6 bases and the V segment lost 8 bases, leaving 11 bases of the junction unmatched. CDR1 and CDR2 from the germline V gene are SGHAT and FQNNGV. There are 14 residues in the CDR3. As DNA, the CDR3 is TGTGCCAGCGCTTATACAGGGGGGAGGGCTGAAGCTTTCTTT. Translation: CASAYTGGRAEAFF.

Remarks on this clonotype: Here the CDR3 omits its conserved ending phenylalanine or tryptophan, so a read error is the likely source. The rearrangement links TRBV4-3 to TRBJ2-7; unclear D gene. This CDR3 contains 16 residues. The germline V gene has CDR1 LGHNA and CDR2 YSLEER. The CDR3, as DNA: TGTACCAGCAGCCAAGATATACACAGTCTCCCCTACGAGCAGTACTTA. It encodes CTSSQDIHSLPYEQYL.

This clonotype was seen ten or more times. J is TRBJ2-7 and V is TRBV11-2; TRBD2 matches at 7 bases. Germline assignment: CDR1 SGHAT and CDR2 FQNNGV. Unmatched junction bases numbered 6, after V lost 5 bases and J lost 2 bases. The CDR3 is made up of 14 amino acids. CDR3 sequence: CASSPSTSTYEQYF. The CDR3 DNA sequence: TGTGCCAGCAGCCCTTCGACTAGCACCTACGAGCAGTACTTC.

Comments on this clonotype: Since the CDR3 does not end with the conserved phenylalanine or tryptophan, this likely comes from a read error. The DNA is omitted, as the CDR3 cannot be located on it reliably, and the CDR3 follows TCRdb's listing. The rearrangement links TRBV4-3 to TRBJ2-2. Germline CDR1 and CDR2: LGHNA and YSLEER. The CDR3 sequence runs 12 residues, both termini included. The CDR3 is CASKLGTGELFS.

This clonotype was counted a single time. At one end the junction does not follow the germline gene, possibly because of a read error. This chain joins TRBV20-1 and TRBJ1-2, with D hard to call. The CDR3 loop spans 13 amino acids. CDR1 is DFQATT and CDR2 is SNEGSKA in the germline V gene (reference sequence). The CDR3, as DNA: TGCAGTGCGACCCCCGAAGGGCGGGGAGGCTCCATCTTC. It yields the protein CSATPEGRGGSIF.

This clonotype has more than one count but fewer than ten. An end of the junction does not agree with germline; a read error may underlie this. The CDR3 nucleotides read TGTGCCAGCAGTGTGACCACTAACACTGTAGCTTTCTTT. Translated: CASSVTTNTVAFF. The chain is built from TRBV9 and TRBJ1-1; no definite D call. CDR1 and CDR2 from the germline V gene are SGDLS and YYNGEE. This CDR3 is built from 13 residues.

Of note for this clonotype: No conserved phenylalanine or tryptophan ends this CDR3, so it is likely a read error. The V call is TRBV6-5, the J call TRBJ2-2; tentatively, D is TRBD2 (5 bases). Germline values: CDR1 MNHEY, CDR2 SVGAGI. This CDR3 is built from 13 residues. The CDR3 DNA reads TGTGCCAGCAGACAGTTACGGACCGGGGAACTGTTTTTA. Its translation is CASRQLRTGELFL.

The table lists this clonotype with a count of one. An end of the junction differs from the germline gene, which may be a read error. The J gene is TRBJ2-1, the V gene TRBV4-3; D uncertain. The CDR3 spans 14 residues. The germline V gene encodes CDR1 LGHNA and CDR2 YSLEER. The CDR3 region is CASSHTVLVHEQFF. The CDR3 coding sequence is TGCGCCAGCAGCCACACAGTGTTGGTCCATGAGCAGTTCTTT.

Concerning this clonotype: The CDR3 carries no conserved terminal phenylalanine or tryptophan, so it likely arises from a read error. The J gene is TRBJ1-2, the V gene TRBV28, with 10 nucleotides matching TRBD1. CDR1 MDHEN and CDR2 SYDVKM come from the germline V gene. V was clipped by 11 bases and J by 0 bases; unmatched bases: 9. The CDR3 loop spans 15 amino acids. CDR3 coding DNA: TGTGCCTGCATCCTAGGACAGGGGGCTAACTATGGCTACACCTTG. This sequence encodes CACILGQGANYGYTL.

Comments on this clonotype: This CDR3 fails to terminate in the conserved phenylalanine or tryptophan, so it likely reflects a read error. This chain uses TRBV10-3 with TRBJ2-5; D is unresolved. CDR3 length: 15 amino acids. Germline V CDR1 and CDR2: ENHRY, SYGVKD. The CDR3 spells CAISESPTRQETQYL. The DNA of the CDR3 is TGTGCCATCAGTGAGTCGCCTACCAGACAAGAGACACAGTACCTC.

As concerns this clonotype: Mismatch with germline at one junction end may stem from a read error. In nucleotides, the CDR3 is TGTGCCAGCACTTTGGTAGCACTGGGATCACCGCTCCACTTT. It specifies CASTLVALGSPLHF. This chain uses TRBV5-6 with TRBJ1-6; no reliable D call. The CDR3 length is 14 residues. Germline loops: CDR1 SGHDT, CDR2 YYEEEE.

Comments on this clonotype: The germline gene is not matched at one end of the junction; a read error may be the cause. The chain links TRBV11-2 to TRBJ1-4; the D gene is possibly TRBD1 (5 bases). Germline V lookup: CDR1 SGHAT, CDR2 FQNNGV. This CDR3 has 12 amino acids. The CDR3 region is CANSPCGGKLFF. Here the CDR3 DNA reads TGTGCCAACAGCCCCTGTGGGGGAAAACTATTTTTT.

On this clonotype itself: One junction end does not reproduce the germline sequence, and a read error may be involved. This chain joins TRBV29-1 and TRBJ2-5, with D possibly matching TRBD1 (5 bases). Germline V lookup: CDR1 SQVTM, CDR2 ANQGSEA. The CDR3 has 14 residues. The CDR3 protein is CNVGTTGFQGTQYF. In nucleotides, the CDR3 is TGCAACGTTGGTACTACAGGCTTCCAAGGGACCCAGTACTTC.

As regards this clonotype: Possible read error: a much larger clone is one base away. This sequence joins TRBV18 and TRBJ2-1; a possible D gene is TRBD1 (5 bases). Germline V lookup: CDR1 KGHSH, CDR2 LQKENI. CDR3 size: 16 residues. The CDR3 region has the DNA TGTGCCAACTCACCGCCATGGGGCATGCTGTACAATGAGCAGTTCTTC. Encoded protein: CANSPPWGMLYNEQFF.

This clonotype was picked up a small number of times. The chain carries TRBV29-1 and TRBJ1-2; a weak D match, TRBD1 (5 bases). From germline, CDR1 is SQVTM and CDR2 ANQGSEA. The CDR3 runs to 12 residues. V was clipped by 7 bases and J by 7 bases, with 16 bases between them. The CDR3 coding sequence is TGCAGCGCTGTACCTTGGGGCGGTGGCTACACCTTC. Translating it yields CSAVPWGGGYTF. The full variable domain, in which reference TRBV29-1 and TRBJ1-2 provide the parts outside the CDR3, is SAVISQKPSRDICQRGTSLTIQCQVDSQVTMMFWYRQQPGQSLTLIATANQGSEATYESGFVIDKFPISRPNLTFSTLTVSNMSPEDSSIYLCSAVPWGGGYTFGSGTRLTVV.

This clonotype occurred many times. V is TRBV28 and J is TRBJ1-2; 10 positions match TRBD1. CDR3 length equals 16 residues. Germline CDR1 MDHEN, CDR2 SYDVKM. V shed 5 bases and J 4 bases; nucleotides not matched to a gene: 10. CDR3 region: CASSLPPGQGPYGYTF. The CDR3 DNA sequence: TGTGCCAGCAGTCTTCCCCCGGGACAGGGGCCCTATGGCTACACCTTC.

This chain connects TRBV5-4 to TRBJ2-1; weak D call: TRBD2 (5 bases). V was shortened by 9 bases and J by 7 bases, with 26 bases between the two germline ends. The V gene's germline CDR1 is SGHNT and CDR2 YYREEE (reference sequence). This CDR3 has 16 amino acids. CDR3 coding DNA: TGTGCCAACAGTTTCCCCAGCGGTAGGAGTCAGAATGAGCAGTTCTTC. Amino acid sequence: CANSFPSGRSQNEQFF.

Points on this clonotype: The junction shows a germline mismatch at one end, possibly a read error. The CDR3 sequence: CASSFGGVGRFNEYFF. In DNA, the CDR3 is TGTGCTAGCAGCTTTGGGGGAGTGGGGCGCTTCAATGAGTACTTCTTC. The V gene is TRBV11-2, the J gene TRBJ2-1; D is perhaps TRBD1 or TRBD2 (5 bases each). The CDR3 covers 16 residues. The germline gives CDR1 SGHAT, CDR2 FQNNGV.

Details on this clonotype: The conserved closing phenylalanine or tryptophan is absent in this CDR3, likely reflecting a read error. The chain combines TRBV20-1 with TRBJ2-2, with 11 nucleotides matching TRBD1. The junction had 7 bases not matched to a gene; V was cut back by 1 base and J by 9 bases. The CDR3 sequence is 15 residues long. Germline CDR1 is DFQATT and CDR2 is SNEGSKA (reference sequence). This CDR3 is CSARGTGGTGRELFS. The CDR3 nucleotides read TGCAGTGCTAGAGGGACAGGGGGCACAGGCCGGGAGCTGTTTTCT.

A few counts support this clonotype. A much larger clone is a single base away; this may be a read error. The gene calls are TRBV28 and TRBJ1-4; TRBD1 is a possible D gene (5 bases). The CDR3 has 17 residues. Looked up from germline, CDR1 is MDHEN and CDR2 is SYDVKM. This CDR3 is CASCLTGVGHSNEKLFF. The DNA of the CDR3 is TGTGCCAGCTGTTTAACCGGGGTGGGGCATTCTAATGAAAAACTGTTTTTT.

As concerns this clonotype: A read error may account for a junction end that differs from germline. The chain recombines TRBV5-1 with TRBJ2-1, with no clear D. Per the germline V gene, CDR1 is SGHRS and CDR2 is YFSETQ. There are 11 residues in the CDR3. CDR3 loop: CAISLSGEQLF. In DNA, the CDR3 is TGCGCCATCAGCTTATCGGGTGAGCAGCTCTTC.

This clonotype was detected only once. One end of the junction is discordant with germline, which a read error may explain. CDR3 protein: CAISQDVGNSYNEQFF. CDR3 in DNA: TGCGCCATCAGCCAAGATGTGGGAAACTCCTACAATGAGCAGTTCTTC. This chain uses TRBV4-3 with TRBJ2-1; D is ambiguous. This CDR3 is 16 amino acids long. CDR1 and CDR2 (germline): LGHNA, YSLEER.

The count of this clonotype is one. The conserved closing phenylalanine or tryptophan is absent in this CDR3, likely reflecting a read error. The CDR3 nucleotides read TGTGCCAGCAGTTACAGTGTAGCGGGGTGGGTCTACGAGCAGTACTTA. This codes for CASSYSVAGWVYEQYL. The chain has TRBV6-5 and TRBJ2-7; TRBD2 aligns across 8 bases. Losses at the gene ends were 2 bases for V and 3 bases for J; bases not matched to a gene: 9. The CDR3 has 16 residues. Germline V gene sequence: CDR1 MNHEY, CDR2 SVGAGI.

This clonotype was recorded many times. This may be a read error: a much more frequent sequence differs by one nucleotide. The gene calls are TRBV28 and TRBJ1-1; D is unresolved. The V and J ends lost 6 bases and 3 bases respectively, with 11 bases between them. The CDR3 consists of 13 residues. Germline CDR1 MDHEN, CDR2 SYDVKM. In nucleotides, the CDR3 is TGTGCCAGCAGGCTTTACCCCGACACTGAAGCTTTCTTT. This gives the protein CASRLYPDTEAFF.

The DNA of the CDR3 is TGTGCCAGCGGTCCGCGGATAGAGTTCACCGGGGAGCTGTTTTTT. Encoded protein: CASGPRIEFTGELFF. The gene calls are TRBV6-5 and TRBJ2-2; no definite D call. Germline V CDR1 and CDR2: MNHEY, SVGAGI. The CDR3 has 15 amino acids. V lost 8 bases and J 4 bases, leaving 17 bases between the germline ends.